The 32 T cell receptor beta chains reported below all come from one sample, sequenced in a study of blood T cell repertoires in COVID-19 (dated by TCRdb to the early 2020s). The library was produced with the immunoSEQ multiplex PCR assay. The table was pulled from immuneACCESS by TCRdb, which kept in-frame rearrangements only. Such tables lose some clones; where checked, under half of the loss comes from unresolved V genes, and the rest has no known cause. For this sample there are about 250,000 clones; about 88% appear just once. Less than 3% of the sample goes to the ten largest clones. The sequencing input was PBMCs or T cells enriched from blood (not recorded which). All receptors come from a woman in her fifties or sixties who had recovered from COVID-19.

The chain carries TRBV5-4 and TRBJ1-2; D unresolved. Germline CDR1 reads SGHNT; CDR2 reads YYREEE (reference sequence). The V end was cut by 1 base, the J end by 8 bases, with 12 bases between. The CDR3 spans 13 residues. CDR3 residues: CASSLNGDGGYTF. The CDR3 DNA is TGTGCCAGCAGCTTGAATGGAGACGGGGGCTACACCTTC.

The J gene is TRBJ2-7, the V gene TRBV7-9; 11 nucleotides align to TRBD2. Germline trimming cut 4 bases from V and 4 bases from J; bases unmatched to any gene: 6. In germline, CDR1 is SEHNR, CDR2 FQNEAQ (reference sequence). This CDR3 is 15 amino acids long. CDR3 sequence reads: CASSSLAGGQYEQYF. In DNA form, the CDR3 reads TGTGCCAGCAGCTCCCTAGCGGGAGGACAGTACGAGCAGTACTTC.

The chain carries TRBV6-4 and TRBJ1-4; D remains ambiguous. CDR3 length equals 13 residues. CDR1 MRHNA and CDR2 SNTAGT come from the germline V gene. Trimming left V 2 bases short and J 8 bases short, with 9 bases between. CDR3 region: CASSDREGEKLFF. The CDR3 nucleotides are TGTGCCAGCAGTGACCGGGAGGGAGAAAAACTGTTTTTT.

The CDR3 DNA reads as TGTGCCAGCAGCTCCCAGGGATTAAACTCACCCCTCCACTTT. Residues: CASSSQGLNSPLHF. The chain is built from TRBV7-2 and TRBJ1-6, with a tentative D call TRBD1 (5 bases). The CDR3 extends over 14 amino acids. Trimming left V 4 bases short and J 10 bases short, with 14 bases between. CDR1 is SGHTA and CDR2 is FQGNSA in the germline V gene. Complete variable domain (other parts from reference TRBV7-2 and TRBJ1-6): GAGVSQSPSNKVTEKGKDVELRCDPISGHTALYWYRQSLGQGLEFLIYFQGNSAPDKSGLPSDRFSAERTGGSVSTLTIQRTQQEDSAVYLCASSSQGLNSPLHFGNGTRLTVT.

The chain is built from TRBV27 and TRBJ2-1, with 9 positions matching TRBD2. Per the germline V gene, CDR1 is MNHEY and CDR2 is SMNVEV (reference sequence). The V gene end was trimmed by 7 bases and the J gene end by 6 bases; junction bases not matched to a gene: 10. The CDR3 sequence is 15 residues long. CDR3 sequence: CASTPRLAGINEQFF. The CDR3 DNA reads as TGTGCCAGCACCCCTCGGCTAGCGGGAATCAATGAGCAGTTCTTC.

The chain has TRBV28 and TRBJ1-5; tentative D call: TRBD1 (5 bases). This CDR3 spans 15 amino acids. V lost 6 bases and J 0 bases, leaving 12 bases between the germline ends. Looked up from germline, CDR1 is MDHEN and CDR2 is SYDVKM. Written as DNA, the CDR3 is TGTGCCAGCAGATCACAGGAGTTTAGCAATCAGCCCCAGCATTTT. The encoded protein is CASRSQEFSNQPQHF. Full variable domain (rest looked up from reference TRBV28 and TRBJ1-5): DVKVTQSSRYLVKRTGEKVFLECVQDMDHENMFWYRQDPGLGLRLIYFSYDVKMKEKGDIPEGYSVSREKKERFSLILESASTNQTSMYLCASRSQEFSNQPQHFGDGTRLSIL.

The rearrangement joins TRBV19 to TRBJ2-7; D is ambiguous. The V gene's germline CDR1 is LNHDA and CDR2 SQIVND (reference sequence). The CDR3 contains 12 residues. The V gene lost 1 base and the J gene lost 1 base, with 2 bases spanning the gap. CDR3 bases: TGTGCCAGTAGTATAGCGTCCTACGAGCAGTACTTC. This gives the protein CASSIASYEQYF. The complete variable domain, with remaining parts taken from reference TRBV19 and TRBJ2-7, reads DGGITQSPKYLFRKEGQNVTLSCEQNLNHDAMYWYRQDPGQGLRLIYYSQIVNDFQKGDIAEGYSVSREKKESFPLTVTSAQKNPTAFYLCASSIASYEQYFGPGTRLTVT.

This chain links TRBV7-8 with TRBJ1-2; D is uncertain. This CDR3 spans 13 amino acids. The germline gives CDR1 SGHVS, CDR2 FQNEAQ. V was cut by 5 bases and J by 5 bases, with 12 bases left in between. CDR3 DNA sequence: TGTGCCAGCAGCCTACGACTGCCGTATGGCTACACCTTC. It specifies CASSLRLPYGYTF.

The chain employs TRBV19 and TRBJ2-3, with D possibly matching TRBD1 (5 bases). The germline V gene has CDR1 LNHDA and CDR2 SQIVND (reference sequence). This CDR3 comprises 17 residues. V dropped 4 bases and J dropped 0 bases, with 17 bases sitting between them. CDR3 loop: CASSRARQQTSTDTQYF. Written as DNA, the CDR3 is TGTGCCAGTAGTAGAGCCCGACAGCAGACTAGCACAGATACGCAGTATTTT.

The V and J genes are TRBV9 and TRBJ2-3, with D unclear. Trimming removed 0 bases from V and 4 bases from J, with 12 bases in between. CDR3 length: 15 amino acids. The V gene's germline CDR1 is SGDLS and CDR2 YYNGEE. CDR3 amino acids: CASSVVGGSPDTQYF. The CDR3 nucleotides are TGTGCCAGCAGCGTAGTAGGCGGAAGCCCAGATACGCAGTATTTT.

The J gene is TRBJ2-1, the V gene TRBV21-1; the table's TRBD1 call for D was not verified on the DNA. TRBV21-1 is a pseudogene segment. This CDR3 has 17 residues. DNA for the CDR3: TGTGCCAGCATCCTATCCCACAGGGGACCTTCCTACAATGAGCAGTTCTTC. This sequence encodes CASILSHRGPSYNEQFF.

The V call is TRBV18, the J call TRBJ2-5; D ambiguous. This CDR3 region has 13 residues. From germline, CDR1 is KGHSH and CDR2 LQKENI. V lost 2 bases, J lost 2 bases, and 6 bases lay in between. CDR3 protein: CASSPGWQETQYF. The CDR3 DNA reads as TGTGCCAGCTCACCAGGCTGGCAAGAGACCCAGTACTTC.

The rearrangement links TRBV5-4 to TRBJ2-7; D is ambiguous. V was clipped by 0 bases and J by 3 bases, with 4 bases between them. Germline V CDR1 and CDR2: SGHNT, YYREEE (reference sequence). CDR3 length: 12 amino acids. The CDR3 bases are TGTGCCAGCAGCTTGGGCGGCTACGAGCAGTACTTC. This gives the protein CASSLGGYEQYF.

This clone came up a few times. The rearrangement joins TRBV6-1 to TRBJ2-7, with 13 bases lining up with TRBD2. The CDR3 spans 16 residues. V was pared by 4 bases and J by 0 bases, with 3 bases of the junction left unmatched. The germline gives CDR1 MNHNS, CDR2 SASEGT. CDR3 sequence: CASSGTSGRVSYEQYF. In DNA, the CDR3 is TGTGCCAGCAGTGGAACTAGCGGGAGGGTCTCCTACGAGCAGTACTTC.

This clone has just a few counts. The CDR3 DNA is TGTGCCAGCTCAGACGGGACTAACACTGAAGCTTTCTTT. Residues: CASSDGTNTEAFF. J is TRBJ1-1 and V is TRBV18, with D maybe TRBD1 (5 bases). Germline V lookup: CDR1 KGHSH, CDR2 LQKENI. V shed 5 bases and J shed 2 bases, with 9 bases lying between them. The CDR3 has 13 amino acids.

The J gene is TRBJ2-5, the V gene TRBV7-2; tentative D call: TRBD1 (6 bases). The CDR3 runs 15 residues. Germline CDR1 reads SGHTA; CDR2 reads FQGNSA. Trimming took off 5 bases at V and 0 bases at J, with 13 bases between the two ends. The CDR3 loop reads CASSGLWTDQETQYF. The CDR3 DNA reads TGTGCCAGCAGCGGGTTGTGGACAGACCAAGAGACCCAGTACTTC. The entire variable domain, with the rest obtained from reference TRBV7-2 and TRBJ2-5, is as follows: GAGVSQSPSNKVTEKGKDVELRCDPISGHTALYWYRQSLGQGLEFLIYFQGNSAPDKSGLPSDRFSAERTGGSVSTLTIQRTQQEDSAVYLCASSGLWTDQETQYFGPGTRLLVL.

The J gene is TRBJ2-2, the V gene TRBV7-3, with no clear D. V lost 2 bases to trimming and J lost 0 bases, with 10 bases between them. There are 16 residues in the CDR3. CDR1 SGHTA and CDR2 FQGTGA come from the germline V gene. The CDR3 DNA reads TGTGCCAGCAGCTTAGCGGCGGATGCGAACACCGGGGAGCTGTTTTTT. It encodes CASSLAADANTGELFF. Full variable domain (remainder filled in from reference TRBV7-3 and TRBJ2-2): GAGVSQTPSNKVTEKGKYVELRCDPISGHTALYWYRQSLGQGPEFLIYFQGTGAADDSGLPNDRFFAVRPEGSVSTLKIQRTERGDSAVYLCASSLAADANTGELFFGEGSRLTVL.

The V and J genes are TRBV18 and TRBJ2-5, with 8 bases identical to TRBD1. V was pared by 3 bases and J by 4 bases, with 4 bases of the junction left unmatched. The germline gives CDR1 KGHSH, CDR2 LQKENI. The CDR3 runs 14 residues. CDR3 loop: CASSPNRGSETQYF. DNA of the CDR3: TGTGCCAGCTCACCTAACAGGGGGTCAGAGACCCAGTACTTC.

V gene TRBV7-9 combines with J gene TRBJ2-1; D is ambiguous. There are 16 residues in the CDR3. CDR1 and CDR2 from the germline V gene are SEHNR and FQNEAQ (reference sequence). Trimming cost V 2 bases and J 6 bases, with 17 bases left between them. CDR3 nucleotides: TGTGCCAGCAGCTTATCGTTGCTGCTGAGTGGCAATGAGCAGTTCTTC. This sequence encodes CASSLSLLLSGNEQFF.

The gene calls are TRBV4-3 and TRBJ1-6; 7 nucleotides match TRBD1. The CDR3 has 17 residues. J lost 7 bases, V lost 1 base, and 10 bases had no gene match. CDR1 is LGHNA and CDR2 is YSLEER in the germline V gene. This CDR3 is CASSQGAGTDLNSPLHF. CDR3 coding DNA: TGCGCCAGCAGCCAAGGGGCCGGGACAGACTTGAATTCACCCCTCCACTTT.

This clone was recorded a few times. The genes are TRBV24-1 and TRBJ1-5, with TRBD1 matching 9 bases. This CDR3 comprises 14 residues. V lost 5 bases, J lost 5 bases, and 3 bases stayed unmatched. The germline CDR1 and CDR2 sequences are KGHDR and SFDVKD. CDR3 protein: CATSVGQGHQPQHF. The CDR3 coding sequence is TGTGCCACCAGTGTCGGACAGGGGCATCAGCCCCAGCATTTT.

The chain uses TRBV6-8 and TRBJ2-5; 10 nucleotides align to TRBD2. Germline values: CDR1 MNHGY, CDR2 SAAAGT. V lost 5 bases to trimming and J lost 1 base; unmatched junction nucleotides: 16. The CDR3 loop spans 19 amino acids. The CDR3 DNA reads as TGTGCCAGCAGTGACAGGGGTACTAGCGGGACCCCGTCCCAAGAGACCCAGTACTTC. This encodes CASSDRGTSGTPSQETQYF.

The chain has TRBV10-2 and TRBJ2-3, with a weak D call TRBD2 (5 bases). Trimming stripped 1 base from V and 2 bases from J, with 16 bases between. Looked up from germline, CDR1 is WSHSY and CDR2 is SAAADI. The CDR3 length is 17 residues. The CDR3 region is CASSEYPVGGYTDTQYF. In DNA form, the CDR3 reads TGCGCCAGCAGTGAGTACCCAGTCGGCGGGTACACAGATACGCAGTATTTT.

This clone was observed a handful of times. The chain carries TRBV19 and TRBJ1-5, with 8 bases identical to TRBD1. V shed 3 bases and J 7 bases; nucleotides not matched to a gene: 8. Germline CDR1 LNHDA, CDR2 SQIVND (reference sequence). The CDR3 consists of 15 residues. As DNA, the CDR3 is TGTGCCAGTAGTATCGGACAGGGTGCGGGGCAGCCCCAGCATTTT. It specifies CASSIGQGAGQPQHF.

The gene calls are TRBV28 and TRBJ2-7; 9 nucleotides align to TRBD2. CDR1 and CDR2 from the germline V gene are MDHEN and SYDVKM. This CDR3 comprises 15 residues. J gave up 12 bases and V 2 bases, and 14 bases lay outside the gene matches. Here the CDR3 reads CASSLGVQLSSGRYF. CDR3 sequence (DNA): TGTGCCAGCAGTTTAGGGGTCCAACTTAGTAGCGGGAGGTACTTC.

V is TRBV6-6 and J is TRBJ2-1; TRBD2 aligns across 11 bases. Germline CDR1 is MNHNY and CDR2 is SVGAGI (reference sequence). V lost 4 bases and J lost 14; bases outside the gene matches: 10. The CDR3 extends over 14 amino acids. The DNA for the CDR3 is TGTGCCAGCAGTTCCAACCCTGGGACTAGCGGAAAGTTCTTC. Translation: CASSSNPGTSGKFF.

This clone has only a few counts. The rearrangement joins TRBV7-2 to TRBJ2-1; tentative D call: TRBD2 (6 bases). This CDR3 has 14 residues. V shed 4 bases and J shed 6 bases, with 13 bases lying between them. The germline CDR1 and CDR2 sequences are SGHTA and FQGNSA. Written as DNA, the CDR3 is TGTGCCAGCAGCTCGGGACTTACCGGCAATGAGCAGTTCTTC. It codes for CASSSGLTGNEQFF.

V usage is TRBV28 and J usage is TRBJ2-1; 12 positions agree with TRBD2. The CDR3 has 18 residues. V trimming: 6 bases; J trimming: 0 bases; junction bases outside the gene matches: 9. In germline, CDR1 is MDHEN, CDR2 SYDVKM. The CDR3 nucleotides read TGTGCCAGCAGGGTAGGACTAGCGGGATTTAGCTCCTACAATGAGCAGTTCTTC. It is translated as CASRVGLAGFSSYNEQFF.

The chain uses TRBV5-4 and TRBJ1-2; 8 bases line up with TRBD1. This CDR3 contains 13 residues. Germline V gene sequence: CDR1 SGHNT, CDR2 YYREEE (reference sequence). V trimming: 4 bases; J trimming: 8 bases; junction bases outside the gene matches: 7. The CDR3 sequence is CASSEGQVPGYTF. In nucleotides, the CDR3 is TGTGCCAGCAGCGAGGGACAGGTCCCCGGCTACACCTTC.

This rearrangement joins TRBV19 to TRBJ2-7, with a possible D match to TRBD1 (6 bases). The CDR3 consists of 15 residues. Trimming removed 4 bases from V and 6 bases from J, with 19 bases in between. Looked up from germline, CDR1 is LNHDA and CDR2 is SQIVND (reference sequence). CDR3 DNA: TGTGCCAGTAGTACCCATTCAGGGGTATTGGGCGAGCAGTACTTC. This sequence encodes CASSTHSGVLGEQYF.

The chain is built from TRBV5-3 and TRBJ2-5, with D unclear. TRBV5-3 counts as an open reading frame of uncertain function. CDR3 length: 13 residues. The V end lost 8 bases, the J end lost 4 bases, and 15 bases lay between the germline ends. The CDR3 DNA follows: TGTGCCAGGATCGCCAGGAATGCAGAGACCCAGTACTTC. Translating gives CARIARNAETQYF.

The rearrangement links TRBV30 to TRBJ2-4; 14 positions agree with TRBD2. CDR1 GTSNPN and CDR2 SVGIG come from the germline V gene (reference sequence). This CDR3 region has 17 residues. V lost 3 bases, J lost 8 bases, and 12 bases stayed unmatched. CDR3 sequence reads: CAWSPPGTSGRRDIQYF. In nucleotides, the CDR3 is TGTGCCTGGAGCCCCCCCGGGACTAGCGGGAGACGGGACATTCAGTACTTC.